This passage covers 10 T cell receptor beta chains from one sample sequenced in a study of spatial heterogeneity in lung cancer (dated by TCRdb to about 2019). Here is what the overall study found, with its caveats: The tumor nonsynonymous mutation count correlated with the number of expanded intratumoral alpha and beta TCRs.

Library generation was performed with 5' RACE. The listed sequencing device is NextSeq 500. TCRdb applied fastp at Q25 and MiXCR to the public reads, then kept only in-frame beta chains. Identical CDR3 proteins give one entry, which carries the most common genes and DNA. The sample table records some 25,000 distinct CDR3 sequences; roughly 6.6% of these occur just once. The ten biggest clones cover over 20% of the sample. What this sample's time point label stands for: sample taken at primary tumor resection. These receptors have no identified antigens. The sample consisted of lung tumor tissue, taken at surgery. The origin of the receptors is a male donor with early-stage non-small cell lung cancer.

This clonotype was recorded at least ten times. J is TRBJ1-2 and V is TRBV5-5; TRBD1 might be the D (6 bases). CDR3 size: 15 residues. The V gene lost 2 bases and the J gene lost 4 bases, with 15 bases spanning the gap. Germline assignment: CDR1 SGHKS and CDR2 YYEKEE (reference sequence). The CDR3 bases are TGTGCCAGCAGCTTAGGGGGACAAGATCTCTATGGCTACACCTTC. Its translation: CASSLGGQDLYGYTF.

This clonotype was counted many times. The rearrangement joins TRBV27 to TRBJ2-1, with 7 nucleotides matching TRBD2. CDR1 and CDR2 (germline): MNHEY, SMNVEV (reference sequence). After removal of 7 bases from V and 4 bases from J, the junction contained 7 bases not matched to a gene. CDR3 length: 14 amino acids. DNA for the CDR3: TGTGCCAGCAAAGAAGCGGGGCGGTACAATGAGCAGTTCTTC. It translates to CASKEAGRYNEQFF.

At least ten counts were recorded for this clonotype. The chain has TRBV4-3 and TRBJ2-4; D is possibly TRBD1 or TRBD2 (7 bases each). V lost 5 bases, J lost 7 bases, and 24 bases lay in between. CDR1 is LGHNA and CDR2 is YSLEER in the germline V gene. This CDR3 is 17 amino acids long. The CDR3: CASSFYWEGQSGNIQYF. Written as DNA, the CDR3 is TGCGCCAGCAGCTTCTATTGGGAGGGACAGTCAGGGAACATTCAGTACTTC.

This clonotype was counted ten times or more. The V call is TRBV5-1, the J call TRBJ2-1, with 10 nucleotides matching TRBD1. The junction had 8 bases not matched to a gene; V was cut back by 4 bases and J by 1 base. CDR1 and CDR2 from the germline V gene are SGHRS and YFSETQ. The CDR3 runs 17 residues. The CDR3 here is CASSPGQGLVSYNEQFF. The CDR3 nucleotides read TGCGCCAGCAGCCCGGGACAGGGGCTTGTATCCTACAATGAGCAGTTCTTC.

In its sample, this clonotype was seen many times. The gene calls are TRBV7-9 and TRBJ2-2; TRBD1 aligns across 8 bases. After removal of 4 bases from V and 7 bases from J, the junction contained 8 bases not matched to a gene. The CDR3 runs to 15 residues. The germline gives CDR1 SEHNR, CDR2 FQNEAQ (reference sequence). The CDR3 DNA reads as TGTGCCAGCAGCTCAGGACAGGGAAGAGACGGGGAGCTGTTTTTT. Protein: CASSSGQGRDGELFF.

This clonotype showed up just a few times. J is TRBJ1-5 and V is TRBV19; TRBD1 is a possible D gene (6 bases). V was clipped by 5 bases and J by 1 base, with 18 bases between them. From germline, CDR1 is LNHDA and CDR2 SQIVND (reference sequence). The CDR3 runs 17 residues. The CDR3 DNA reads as TGTGCCAGTAGTGGAAAGCCCGGGACACGGAGCAATCAGCCCCAGCATTTT. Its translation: CASSGKPGTRSNQPQHF.

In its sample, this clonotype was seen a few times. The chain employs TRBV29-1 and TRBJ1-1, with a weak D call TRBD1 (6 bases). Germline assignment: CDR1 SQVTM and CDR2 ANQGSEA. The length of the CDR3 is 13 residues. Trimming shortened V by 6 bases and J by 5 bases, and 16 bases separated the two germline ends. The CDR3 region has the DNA TGCAGCGTCCGAAGGGGGTATGGAACTGAAGCTTTCTTT. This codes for CSVRRGYGTEAFF.

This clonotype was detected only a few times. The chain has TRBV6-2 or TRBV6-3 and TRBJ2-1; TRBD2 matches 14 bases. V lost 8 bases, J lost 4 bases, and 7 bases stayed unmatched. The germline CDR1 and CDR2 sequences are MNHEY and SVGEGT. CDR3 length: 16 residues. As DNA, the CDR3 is TGTGCCAGCCTACGGACTAGCGGGGGGCTATACAATGAGCAGTTCTTC. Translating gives CASLRTSGGLYNEQFF.

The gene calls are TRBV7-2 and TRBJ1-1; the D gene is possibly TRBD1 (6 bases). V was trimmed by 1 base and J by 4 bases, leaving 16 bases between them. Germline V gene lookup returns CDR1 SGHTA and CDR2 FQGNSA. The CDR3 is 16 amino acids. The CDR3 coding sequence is TGTACCAGCAGCTTAGGGGCCAGGGGAGGAAGCACTGAAGCTTTCTTT. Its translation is CTSSLGARGGSTEAFF. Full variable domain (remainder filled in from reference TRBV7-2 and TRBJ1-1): GAGVSQSPSNKVTEKGKDVELRCDPISGHTALYWYRQSLGQGLEFLIYFQGNSAPDKSGLPSDRFSAERTGGSVSTLTIQRTQQEDSAVYLCTSSLGARGGSTEAFFGQGTRLTVV.

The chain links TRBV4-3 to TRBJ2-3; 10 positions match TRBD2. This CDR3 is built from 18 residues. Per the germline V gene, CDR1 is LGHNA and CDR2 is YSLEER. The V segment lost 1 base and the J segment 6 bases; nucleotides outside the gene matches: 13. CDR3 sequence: CASSQGSGGATPSDTQYF. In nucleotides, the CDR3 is TGCGCCAGCAGCCAAGGGAGCGGGGGGGCAACGCCCTCGGATACGCAGTATTTT.